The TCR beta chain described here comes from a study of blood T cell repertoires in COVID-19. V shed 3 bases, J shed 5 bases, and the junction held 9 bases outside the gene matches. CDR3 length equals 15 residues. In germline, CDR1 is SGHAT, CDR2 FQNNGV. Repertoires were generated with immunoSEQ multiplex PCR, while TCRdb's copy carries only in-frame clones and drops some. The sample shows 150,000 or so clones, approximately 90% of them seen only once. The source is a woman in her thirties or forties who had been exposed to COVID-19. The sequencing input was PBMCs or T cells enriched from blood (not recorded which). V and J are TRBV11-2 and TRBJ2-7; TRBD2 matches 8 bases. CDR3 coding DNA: TGTGCCAGCAGCTTCGGGCTGGCGGGAGGCAACGAGCAGTACTTC. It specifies CASSFGLAGGNEQYF. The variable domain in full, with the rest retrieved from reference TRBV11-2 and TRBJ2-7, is EAGVAQSPRYKIIEKRQSVAFWCNPISGHATLYWYQQILGQGPKLLIQFQNNGVVDDSQLPKDRFSAERLKGVDSTLKIQPAKLEDSAVYLCASSFGLAGGNEQYFGPGTRLTVT.